The 21 T cell receptor beta chains below come from one sample, sequenced in a study of blood T cell repertoires in COVID-19. Here immunoSEQ multiplex PCR was the method, and the copy in TCRdb shows in-frame clones only, minus some. The profile shows 75,000 to 85,000 clones, over 75% of them singletons. The sample taken for sequencing was peripheral blood. The receptors here all came from a man aged 45 to 65 with active COVID-19.

This chain uses TRBV7-9 with TRBJ2-3; 7 bases are a match to TRBD2. Trimming removed 1 base from V and 2 bases from J; junction bases left unmatched: 12. This CDR3 has 18 amino acids. Germline V CDR1 and CDR2: SEHNR, FQNEAQ (reference sequence). CDR3 region: CASSLGMVARGVTDTQYF. The CDR3 DNA reads as TGTGCCAGCAGCTTAGGAATGGTGGCCCGGGGGGTCACAGATACGCAGTATTTT.

CDR3 sequence: CASSFIVSDYGYTF. The CDR3 DNA is TGTGCCAGCAGTTTCATCGTGTCGGACTATGGCTACACCTTC. The chain links TRBV28 to TRBJ1-2; D is undetermined. Germline lookup yields CDR1 MDHEN and CDR2 SYDVKM. With 3 bases removed from V and 3 bases from J, the gap between germline ends came to 11 bases. The CDR3 runs 14 residues.

The rearrangement uses TRBV20-1 and TRBJ2-6, with no clear D. Trimming removed 3 bases from V and 2 bases from J, with 11 bases in between. The CDR3 spans 15 residues. Germline CDR1 is DFQATT and CDR2 is SNEGSKA (reference sequence). CDR3 DNA: TGCAGTGCTAGTCGGTCCCGGGCTGGGGCCAACGTCCTGACTTTC. Translation: CSASRSRAGANVLTF.

The CDR3 loop is CASTSEETQYF. Written as DNA, the CDR3 is TGTGCCAGCACTAGCGAAGAGACCCAGTACTTC. The chain couples TRBV28 to TRBJ2-5; D possibly corresponds to TRBD2 (6 bases). Looked up from germline, CDR1 is MDHEN and CDR2 is SYDVKM. The CDR3 runs 11 residues. Trimming shortened V by 7 bases and J by 3 bases, and 6 bases separated the two germline ends.

The J gene is TRBJ1-2, the V gene TRBV28; 10 nucleotides align to TRBD1. The germline gives CDR1 MDHEN, CDR2 SYDVKM. After removal of 5 bases from V and 4 bases from J, the junction contained 7 bases not matched to a gene. CDR3 length equals 15 residues. Written as DNA, the CDR3 is TGTGCCAGCAGTCCACGGACAGGGGGGCCCTATGGCTACACCTTC. This sequence encodes CASSPRTGGPYGYTF.

The chain uses TRBV27 and TRBJ2-7, with 7 bases lining up with TRBD1. Germline V CDR1 and CDR2: MNHEY, SMNVEV (reference sequence). CDR3 length equals 15 residues. V was clipped by 5 bases and J by 3 bases; unmatched bases: 10. CDR3 loop: CASSPTGDGLYEQYF. The CDR3 nucleotides are TGTGCCAGCAGTCCAACAGGGGATGGTCTCTACGAGCAGTACTTC.

V is TRBV27 and J is TRBJ2-5; 7 nucleotides line up with TRBD1. CDR1 and CDR2 (germline): MNHEY, SMNVEV (reference sequence). There are 13 residues in the CDR3. V shed 4 bases, J shed 5 bases, and the junction held 4 bases outside the gene matches. The CDR3 sequence is CASSYDREETQYF. CDR3 DNA sequence: TGTGCCAGCAGTTACGACAGGGAGGAGACCCAGTACTTC.

This clone was seen at least ten times. The V and J genes are TRBV5-6 and TRBJ1-6; 9 bases line up with TRBD1. Germline V lookup: CDR1 SGHDT, CDR2 YYEEEE. CDR3 length equals 14 residues. The V and J ends lost 5 bases and 7 bases, in that order; junction bases with no gene match: 4. The CDR3 loop reads CASSLGQGNSPLHF. The CDR3 coding sequence is TGTGCCAGCAGTCTAGGACAGGGGAATTCACCCCTCCACTTT.

The genes are TRBV21-1 and TRBJ2-3; the table's D call of TRBD2 was not tested on the DNA. TRBV21-1 is a documented pseudogene. The CDR3 contains 17 residues. CDR3 in amino acids: CASSVSSGDLVADTQYF. As DNA, the CDR3 is TGTGCCAGCAGCGTATCTAGCGGAGATTTGGTCGCAGATACGCAGTATTTT.

The DNA for the CDR3 is TGTGCCAGCAGCTCCGAGACAGGGGGTAATGAAAAACTGTTTTTT. Translated, it gives CASSSETGGNEKLFF. This chain connects TRBV7-8 to TRBJ1-4; 9 nucleotides align to TRBD1. This CDR3 is 15 amino acids long. CDR1 SGHVS and CDR2 FQNEAQ come from the germline V gene. The ends lost 4 bases at V and 4 bases at J; junction bases unmatched: 4.

The J gene is TRBJ2-7, the V gene TRBV6-5; 13 bases are a match to TRBD2. The V gene end was trimmed by 2 bases and the J gene end by 6 bases; junction bases not matched to a gene: 4. The V gene's germline CDR1 is MNHEY and CDR2 SVGAGI. The CDR3 runs 15 residues. The CDR3 coding sequence is TGTGCCAGCAGTTACGCGACTAGCGGGAGGCTCGAGCAGTACTTC. The encoded protein is CASSYATSGRLEQYF.

The chain uses TRBV4-3 and TRBJ2-1, with TRBD2 matching 10 bases. The CDR3 extends over 15 amino acids. Germline V lookup: CDR1 LGHNA, CDR2 YSLEER. After removal of 4 bases from V and 7 bases from J, the junction contained 7 bases not matched to a gene. This CDR3 reads CASSPVAGGFNEQFF. The CDR3 region has the DNA TGCGCCAGCAGCCCGGTAGCGGGGGGCTTTAATGAGCAGTTCTTC.

This sequence joins TRBV19 and TRBJ2-1; the D is unclear. The CDR3 has 16 amino acids. From germline, CDR1 is LNHDA and CDR2 SQIVND (reference sequence). V lost 1 base and J lost 0, with 10 bases in between. This CDR3 is CASSIVTKSSYNEQFF. CDR3 nucleotides: TGTGCCAGTAGTATAGTCACAAAAAGCTCCTACAATGAGCAGTTCTTC.

V gene TRBV6-5 combines with J gene TRBJ1-5; 7 bases align to TRBD1. The V gene end was trimmed by 5 bases and the J gene end by 5 bases; junction bases not matched to a gene: 3. This CDR3 spans 13 amino acids. Germline CDR1 and CDR2: MNHEY and SVGAGI. In nucleotides, the CDR3 is TGTGCCAGCAGTCTTCAGGGGGATCAGCCCCAGCATTTT. It codes for CASSLQGDQPQHF.

As for this clone: Other DNA variants within this sample encode the same CDR3. The J gene is TRBJ1-5, the V gene TRBV9, with 8 bases matching TRBD1. The CDR3 covers 13 residues. Looked up from germline, CDR1 is SGDLS and CDR2 is YYNGEE. The V gene end was trimmed by 4 bases and the J gene end by 6 bases; junction bases not matched to a gene: 3. CDR3 coding DNA: TGTGCCAGCAGCCCAGGGGGCGGTCAGCCCCAGCATTTT. This sequence encodes CASSPGGGQPQHF.

Here the CDR3 DNA reads TGTGCCAGCAGCCGGCTGCGGGCACAAGAGACCCAGTACTTC. This encodes CASSRLRAQETQYF. The chain uses TRBV7-2 and TRBJ2-5, with a possible D match to TRBD2 (5 bases). Trimming took off 5 bases at V and 2 bases at J, with 12 bases between the two ends. Germline V gene data show CDR1 as SGHTA and CDR2 as FQGNSA. This CDR3 has 14 residues.

The V and J genes are TRBV4-1 and TRBJ1-2, with 8 bases matching TRBD1. With V trimmed by 4 bases and J by 1 base, 5 bases remained unmatched. The CDR3 covers 15 residues. CDR1 and CDR2 (germline): MGHRA, YSYEKL. CDR3 bases: TGCGCCAGCAGCCCCGGACAGGGTGGTAACTATGGCTACACCTTC. This encodes CASSPGQGGNYGYTF.

The chain carries TRBV11-2 and TRBJ2-5; 7 bases are a match to TRBD1. Germline V gives CDR1 SGHAT, CDR2 FQNNGV. V lost 5 bases to trimming and J lost 1 base; unmatched junction nucleotides: 7. The CDR3 spans 15 residues. The chain's CDR3 is CASSPLRDSQETQYF. As DNA, the CDR3 is TGTGCCAGCAGCCCCCTTCGGGACAGCCAAGAGACCCAGTACTTC.

The chain recombines TRBV7-2 with TRBJ2-6; TRBD1 aligns across 9 bases. Per germline, CDR1 SGHTA and CDR2 FQGNSA. The V gene end was trimmed by 7 bases and the J gene end by 4 bases; junction bases not matched to a gene: 11. CDR3 length: 17 residues. The CDR3 coding sequence is TGTGCCAGCATCCCGGGACAGGGCATTGAAGGGGCCAACGTCCTGACTTTC. This sequence encodes CASIPGQGIEGANVLTF.

The V gene is TRBV28, the J gene TRBJ1-2; tentative D call: TRBD1 (6 bases). CDR3 length: 12 amino acids. V lost 4 bases, J lost 8 bases, and 11 bases lay in between. Germline loops: CDR1 MDHEN, CDR2 SYDVKM. CDR3 coding DNA: TGTGCCAGCAGTTCCAACAGGGAAGGCTACACCTTC. It translates to CASSSNREGYTF.

The gene calls are TRBV7-9 and TRBJ1-2; 8 bases line up with TRBD1. Germline V gene lookup returns CDR1 SEHNR and CDR2 FQNEAQ (reference sequence). The junction had 9 bases not matched to a gene; V was cut back by 1 base and J by 8 bases. The CDR3 sequence is 15 residues long. The CDR3 DNA follows: TGTGCCAGCAGCTTAGACGGTATACAGGGGGAAGGCTACACCTTC. This translates into CASSLDGIQGEGYTF.